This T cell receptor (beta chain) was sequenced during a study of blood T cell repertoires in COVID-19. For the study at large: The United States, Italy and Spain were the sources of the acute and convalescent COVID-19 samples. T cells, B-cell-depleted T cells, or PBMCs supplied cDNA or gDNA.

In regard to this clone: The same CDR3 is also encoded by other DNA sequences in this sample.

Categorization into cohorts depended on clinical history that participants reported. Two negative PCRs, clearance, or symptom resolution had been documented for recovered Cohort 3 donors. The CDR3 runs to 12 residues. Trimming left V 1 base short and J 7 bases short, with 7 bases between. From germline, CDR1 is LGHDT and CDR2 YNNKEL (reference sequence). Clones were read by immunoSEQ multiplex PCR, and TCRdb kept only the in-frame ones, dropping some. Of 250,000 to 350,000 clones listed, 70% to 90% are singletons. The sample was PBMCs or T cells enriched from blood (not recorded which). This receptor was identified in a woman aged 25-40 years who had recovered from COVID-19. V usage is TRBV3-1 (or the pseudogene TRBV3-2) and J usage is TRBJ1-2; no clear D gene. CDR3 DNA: TGTGCCAGCAGCCAAGGCGGCCTTGGCTACACCTTC. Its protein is CASSQGGLGYTF.